The 20 T cell receptor beta chains in this list originate from one sample, sequenced in a study of vaccination and CD4 T cells after COVID-19 (dated by TCRdb to the early 2020s). Receptors were amplified or captured by PCR. The sequencer listed for this sample is Illumina iSeq 100. DNA from cultured CD4+ T cells underwent TCR sequencing with the Oncomine TCR Beta short-read assay at the Johns Hopkins FTIC core. TCRdb applied fastp at Q25 and MiXCR to the public reads, then kept only in-frame beta chains. Entries that share a CDR3 protein sequence are merged under the most common genes and DNA. The sample data list some 10,000 distinct CDR3 sequences, and around 20% of these were observed just once. About 12% of the sample goes to the ten largest clones. The treatment or condition label of this sample denotes: roughly 11-day PBMC culture with coronavirus spike peptide pools or control peptides (ViraFEST assay).

These TCRs' antigens remain unknown. The sequences come from CD4+ T cells from blood, cultured in vitro, collected after SARS-CoV-2 vaccination. Receptors were obtained from a human donor who had recovered from COVID-19.

This clonotype occurred a few times. The CDR3, as DNA: TGTGCCAGCAGCCCCTACCTCAACAATGAGCAGTTCTTC. Its translation is CASSPYLNNEQFF. The chain combines TRBV7-2 with TRBJ2-1; D remains unclear. V shed 5 bases and J shed 5 bases, with 10 bases lying between them. The CDR3 consists of 13 residues. Germline V gene data show CDR1 as SGHTA and CDR2 as FQGNSA.

Points on this clonotype: One junction end does not reproduce the germline sequence, and a read error may be involved. The chain has TRBV7-2 and TRBJ2-1; D may be TRBD1 (5 bases). This CDR3 spans 14 amino acids. Germline V gene data show CDR1 as SGHTA and CDR2 as FQGNSA. The CDR3, as DNA: TGTGCCAGCAGCTTAGGGGCCAGGGCAGGCGAGCGGTTCTTC. Translating gives CASSLGARAGERFF.

V and J are TRBV20-1 and TRBJ2-3, with D possibly called TRBD1 or TRBD2 (5 bases each). Germline V gene sequence: CDR1 DFQATT, CDR2 SNEGSKA (reference sequence). V lost 4 bases and J 2 bases, leaving 16 bases between the germline ends. The CDR3 is made up of 15 amino acids. The CDR3 nucleotides are TGCAGTGCTATCCGCCAGAGGGGCCTCACAGATACGCAGTATTTT. It specifies CSAIRQRGLTDTQYF.

The chain employs TRBV7-3 and TRBJ2-7; 11 bases map to TRBD2. The CDR3 runs to 14 residues. Germline assignment: CDR1 SGHTA and CDR2 FQGTGA. Trimming took 5 bases from V and 6 from J; bases not matched to a gene: 6. The CDR3 region is CASSLLAGVGEQYF. DNA for the CDR3: TGTGCCAGCAGCCTACTAGCGGGAGTTGGCGAGCAGTACTTC. Filled out from reference TRBV7-3 and TRBJ2-7, the complete variable domain reads GAGVSQTPSNKVTEKGKYVELRCDPISGHTALYWYRQSLGQGPEFLIYFQGTGAADDSGLPNDRFFAVRPEGSVSTLKIQRTERGDSAVYLCASSLLAGVGEQYFGPGTRLTVT.

This chain connects TRBV7-2 to TRBJ2-7; 12 nucleotides align to TRBD1. This CDR3 contains 15 residues. The trim removed 0 bases at V and 6 bases at J, leaving 3 bases unmatched. Germline V gene data show CDR1 as SGHTA and CDR2 as FQGNSA. In DNA, the CDR3 is TGTGCCAGCAGCTTAGCCGGGACAGGGGGCTTCGAGCAGTACTTC. Translated: CASSLAGTGGFEQYF.

On this clonotype: A read error is possible here, since a much larger clone lies one base away. This chain connects TRBV4-3 to TRBJ2-5; maybe TRBD2 (5 bases). This CDR3 is built from 14 residues. From germline, CDR1 is LGHNA and CDR2 YSLEER. The CDR3 sequence is CASSQLSGQGTQYF. CDR3 bases: TGCGCCAGCAGCCAATTAAGCGGCCAAGGGACCCAGTACTTC.

This clonotype was detected only a few times. The CDR3 sequence is CATSDGAFGPDQPQHF. The CDR3 region has the DNA TGTGCCACCAGTGATGGGGCCTTCGGGCCAGATCAGCCCCAGCATTTT. This chain joins TRBV24-1 and TRBJ1-5; D might be TRBD1 (5 bases). Germline V lookup: CDR1 KGHDR, CDR2 SFDVKD. The CDR3 has 16 amino acids. The germline V and J ends were trimmed by 3 bases and 5 bases, with 16 bases remaining between them.

The V and J genes are TRBV28 and TRBJ1-2, with D hard to call. CDR1 is MDHEN and CDR2 is SYDVKM in the germline V gene. Trimming removed 4 bases from V and 2 bases from J, with 14 bases in between. This CDR3 has 15 amino acids. The DNA of the CDR3 is TGTGCCAGCAGTTGGACCGATTTCGGGAACTATGGCTACACCTTC. Translated, it gives CASSWTDFGNYGYTF.

V gene TRBV7-2 combines with J gene TRBJ2-1; D is uncertain. The V and J ends lost 5 bases and 8 bases respectively, with 10 bases between them. The CDR3 consists of 12 residues. Germline CDR1 SGHTA, CDR2 FQGNSA. The CDR3 sequence: CASSNTFYEQFF. CDR3 coding DNA: TGTGCCAGCAGCAATACATTCTATGAGCAGTTCTTC.

The chain carries TRBV12-3 or TRBV12-4 and TRBJ1-5; weak D call: TRBD1 (5 bases). Trimming left V 6 bases short and J 3 bases short, with 9 bases between. This CDR3 contains 13 residues. The CDR3 here is CASRGLSNQPQHF. The CDR3 DNA reads as TGTGCCAGCAGGGGACTCTCCAATCAGCCCCAGCATTTT.

This chain uses TRBV28 with TRBJ1-5; D is unclear. V was shortened by 6 bases and J by 0 bases, with 6 bases between the two germline ends. The germline gives CDR1 MDHEN, CDR2 SYDVKM. CDR3 length: 13 residues. The CDR3 coding sequence is TGTGCCAGCAGGGGTTATAGCAATCAGCCCCAGCATTTT. This gives the protein CASRGYSNQPQHF.

Judged by abundance, this clonotype is medium-sized (0.01 to 0.1%). The J gene is TRBJ2-3, the V gene TRBV20-1, with TRBD2 matching 8 bases. Losses at the gene ends were 0 bases for V and 7 bases for J; bases not matched to a gene: 9. The V gene's germline CDR1 is DFQATT and CDR2 SNEGSKA (reference sequence). CDR3 length: 15 residues. DNA of the CDR3: TGCAGTGCTAGAGACAGCGGGAGACGAGGAAATACGCAGTATTTT. This translates into CSARDSGRRGNTQYF.

This clonotype was detected only a few times. CDR3 bases: TGCAGTGCTAGAACCGCTGTGGCGCAGTTCTTC. Translation: CSARTAVAQFF. The chain couples TRBV20-1 to TRBJ2-1, with unresolved D. V was shortened by 2 bases and J by 12 bases, with 11 bases between the two germline ends. This CDR3 contains 11 residues. CDR1 and CDR2 (germline): DFQATT, SNEGSKA (reference sequence).

This chain joins TRBV18 and TRBJ1-5; D is possibly TRBD1 (5 bases). Between the trimmed V and J ends, which lost 4 bases and 1 base, there was a span of 11 bases. The CDR3 is 15 amino acids. The germline gives CDR1 KGHSH, CDR2 LQKENI. In nucleotides, the CDR3 is TGTGCCAGCTCACAGGGGTCCGTCAGCAATCAGCCCCAGCATTTT. Amino acid sequence: CASSQGSVSNQPQHF.

This clonotype is termed medium-sized. The chain recombines TRBV7-2 with TRBJ1-6, with a possible D match to TRBD1 (5 bases). CDR3 length equals 14 residues. CDR1 is SGHTA, CDR2 FQGNSA, per germline. V lost 1 base, J lost 6 bases, and 7 bases lay in between. The CDR3: CASSLGGVNSPLHF. CDR3 nucleotide sequence: TGTGCCAGCAGCTTAGGGGGGGTTAATTCACCCCTCCACTTT.

This clonotype is categorized as medium-sized (0.01 to 0.1%). J is TRBJ1-5 and V is TRBV20-1, with D unresolved. From germline, CDR1 is DFQATT and CDR2 SNEGSKA (reference sequence). Trimming took 2 bases from V and 1 from J, leaving 6 bases between them. The CDR3 is 13 amino acids. CDR3 loop: CSARFGSNQPQHF. The CDR3 DNA reads TGCAGTGCTAGATTTGGGAGCAATCAGCCCCAGCATTTT.

Remarks on this clonotype: Germline is not matched at one junction end, which may reflect a read error. This chain joins TRBV11-3 and TRBJ2-2; 7 bases are shared with TRBD1. This CDR3 spans 14 amino acids. Germline V lookup: CDR1 SGHNT, CDR2 YENEEA. CDR3 nucleotide sequence: TGTGCCAGCAGCCCCGACAGGGACCTCGGGAAGCTGTTTTTT. As protein: CASSPDRDLGKLFF.

The genes are TRBV11-2 and TRBJ2-3, with 10 bases identical to TRBD2. Germline CDR1 reads SGHAT; CDR2 reads FQNNGV. After removal of 3 bases from V and 3 bases from J, the junction contained 3 bases not matched to a gene. This CDR3 spans 15 amino acids. The CDR3 nucleotides read TGTGCCAGCAGCTTTGGACTAGCGGTAACAGATACGCAGTATTTT. This encodes CASSFGLAVTDTQYF.

The genes are TRBV12-3 or TRBV12-4 and TRBJ1-6; 7 bases match TRBD1. There are 15 residues in the CDR3. Trimming took 7 bases from V and 8 from J; bases not matched to a gene: 11. In nucleotides, the CDR3 is TGTGCCAGCACCTATGGGAGACAGGGAGATTCACCCCTCCACTTT. Translating gives CASTYGRQGDSPLHF.

This chain links TRBV2 with TRBJ2-7; either TRBD1 or TRBD2 may supply D (6 bases each). Germline CDR1 and CDR2: SNHLY and FYNNEI. The CDR3 consists of 14 residues. With 6 bases removed from V and 2 bases from J, the gap between germline ends came to 14 bases. CDR3: CASSRDGGTYEQYF. CDR3 DNA: TGTGCCAGCAGCCGGGACGGGGGCACCTACGAGCAGTACTTC.